The next 25 T cell receptor beta chains were all read from a single sample in a study of blood T cells in healthy people across ages. Primed by a sample-barcoded 5' primer and a J-beta primer mix, a second PCR proceeded for roughly 6 to 12 cycles. TCRdb re-analysed the 5' RACE reads in MiXCR, keeping a single row per CDR3 protein. Of some 1,500,000 distinct CDR3 sequences detected, 35% to 45% appear once; the ten largest clones hold about 4%. The sample taken for sequencing was blood. The receptors were sampled from a woman aged 18 to 35 in good health.

The V gene is TRBV18, the J gene TRBJ1-1, with D possibly TRBD1 on 6 matching bases. Germline V gene lookup returns CDR1 KGHSH and CDR2 LQKENI. V was trimmed by 5 bases and J by 1 base, leaving 14 bases between them. This CDR3 region has 15 residues. The CDR3 loop reads CASSYLQGWNTEAFF. The CDR3 region has the DNA TGTGCCAGCTCATATTTACAGGGTTGGAACACTGAAGCTTTCTTT. Complete variable domain (other parts from reference TRBV18 and TRBJ1-1): NAGVMQNPRHLVRRRGQEARLRCSPMKGHSHVYWYRQLPEEGLKFMVYLQKENIIDESGMPKERFSAEFPKEGPSILRIQQVVRGDSAAYFCASSYLQGWNTEAFFGQGTRLTVV.

V gene TRBV27 combines with J gene TRBJ2-4; no clear D gene. The end of the DNA aligns better with TRBJ2-7, so the J call may be wrong. Germline assignment: CDR1 MNHEY and CDR2 SMNVEV (reference sequence). CDR3 length: 13 residues. The CDR3 DNA reads TGTGCCAGCAGTGTATTTGGAAGGGACGAGCAGTACTTC. It specifies CASSVFGRDEQYF.

The gene calls are TRBV12-3 or TRBV12-4 and TRBJ1-2, with TRBD1 as a possible D gene (6 bases). The ends were cut back, 7 bases at V and 4 bases at J, with 16 bases in the middle. This CDR3 has 14 amino acids. The CDR3 sequence is CASTNPDRPYGYTF. The CDR3 DNA sequence: TGTGCCAGCACTAATCCGGACAGACCCTATGGCTACACCTTC.

V usage is TRBV6-1 and J usage is TRBJ2-1, with TRBD2 matching 9 bases. This CDR3 is built from 18 residues. The germline V gene encodes CDR1 MNHNS and CDR2 SASEGT. After removal of 5 bases from V and 5 bases from J, the junction contained 16 bases not matched to a gene. CDR3 loop: CASSRVAGVTPKDNEQFF. CDR3 DNA sequence: TGTGCCAGCAGTCGAGTAGCGGGAGTTACGCCTAAGGACAATGAGCAGTTCTTC.

The rearrangement uses TRBV7-2 and TRBJ2-1, with 9 bases that match TRBD2. Trimming removed 2 bases from V and 6 bases from J; junction bases left unmatched: 2. There are 14 residues in the CDR3. CDR1 is SGHTA, CDR2 FQGNSA, per germline. Written as DNA, the CDR3 is TGTGCCAGCAGCTTACTGCGGGGGGGCAATGAGCAGTTCTTC. Translation: CASSLLRGGNEQFF.

This clonotype was recorded a few times. J is TRBJ1-2 and V is TRBV9; D gene uncertain. Germline-derived CDR1 and CDR2 are SGDLS and YYNGEE. V dropped 0 bases and J dropped 2 bases, with 5 bases sitting between them. The CDR3 runs 13 residues. This CDR3 reads CASSVVFNYGYTF. In DNA form, the CDR3 reads TGTGCCAGCAGCGTAGTGTTCAACTATGGCTACACCTTC.

This clonotype was counted many times. The chain employs TRBV29-1 and TRBJ2-1, with D perhaps matching TRBD2 (6 bases). Deletions cut 4 bases from V and 0 bases from J, with 10 bases between. The CDR3 runs 14 residues. Germline lookup yields CDR1 SQVTM and CDR2 ANQGSEA. The CDR3, as DNA: TGCAGCGTTGGGAGGGTCCTCTCCTACAATGAGCAGTTCTTC. Residues: CSVGRVLSYNEQFF.

This chain links TRBV2 with TRBJ2-1, with 11 bases fitting TRBD2. This CDR3 has 15 amino acids. Germline loops: CDR1 SNHLY, CDR2 FYNNEI. Trimming at V came to 2 bases and at J to 7 bases, leaving 4 bases not matched to a gene. The CDR3 protein is CASSEWASGRNEQFF. For the CDR3, the DNA is TGTGCCAGCAGTGAATGGGCTAGCGGGAGGAATGAGCAGTTCTTC. Combining the CDR3 with reference TRBV2 and TRBJ2-1 gives the whole variable domain EPEVTQTPSHQVTQMGQEVILRCVPISNHLYFYWYRQILGQKVEFLVSFYNNEISEKSEIFDDQFSVERPDGSNFTLKIRSTKLEDSAMYFCASSEWASGRNEQFFGPGTRLTVL.

The chain is built from TRBV20-1 and TRBJ1-6; D call uncertain. Trimming stripped 3 bases from V and 7 bases from J, with 7 bases between. The CDR3 loop spans 12 amino acids. Germline CDR1 reads DFQATT; CDR2 reads SNEGSKA (reference sequence). This chain's CDR3 is CSARTPNSPLHF. The CDR3 nucleotides read TGCAGTGCTAGGACTCCCAATTCACCCCTCCACTTT.

This clonotype appeared a single time. The chain uses TRBV6-5 and TRBJ2-3; 12 nucleotides line up with TRBD1. V trimming: 0 bases; J trimming: 8 bases; junction bases outside the gene matches: 3. Germline CDR1 and CDR2: MNHEY and SVGAGI. The CDR3 extends over 15 amino acids. The CDR3: CASSYSGQGASTQYF. The CDR3 DNA reads TGTGCCAGCAGTTACTCGGGACAGGGGGCCAGTACGCAGTATTTT.

This clonotype was observed a few times. J is TRBJ2-7 and V is TRBV7-9; 8 positions match TRBD1. The CDR3 is 15 residues long. V was pared by 9 bases and J by 4 bases, with 14 bases of the junction left unmatched. Per the germline V gene, CDR1 is SEHNR and CDR2 is FQNEAQ (reference sequence). The CDR3 reads CARSLSRDRSYEQYF. CDR3 DNA sequence: TGTGCCAGGAGCCTTAGCCGGGACAGGTCATACGAGCAGTACTTC.

This clonotype was observed a handful of times. The rearrangement joins TRBV7-9 to TRBJ2-7, with D possibly matching TRBD2 (6 bases). From germline, CDR1 is SEHNR and CDR2 FQNEAQ (reference sequence). V lost 1 base, J lost 3 bases, and 13 bases lay in between. The CDR3 sequence is 15 residues long. CDR3 protein: CASSLGGGTYYEQYF. In nucleotides, the CDR3 is TGTGCCAGCAGCTTAGGGGGCGGGACCTACTACGAGCAGTACTTC. Using reference TRBV7-9 and TRBJ2-7 for the parts outside the CDR3, the full variable domain is DTGVSQNPRHKITKRGQNVTFRCDPISEHNRLYWYRQTLGQGPEFLTYFQNEAQLEKSRLLSDRFSAERPKGSFSTLEIQRTEQGDSAMYLCASSLGGGTYYEQYFGPGTRLTVT.

CDR3 in DNA: TGCGCCAGCAGAAGCCCGGGGCAGCACTACGAGCAGTACTTC. Protein product: CASRSPGQHYEQYF. The chain links TRBV5-1 to TRBJ2-7, with D perhaps given as TRBD1 or TRBD2 (5 bases each). Trimming shortened V by 5 bases and J by 3 bases, and 15 bases separated the two germline ends. Germline CDR1 SGHRS, CDR2 YFSETQ. CDR3 length equals 14 residues. Complete variable domain (other parts from reference TRBV5-1 and TRBJ2-7): KAGVTQTPRYLIKTRGQQVTLSCSPISGHRSVSWYQQTPGQGLQFLFEYFSETQRNKGNFPGRFSGRQFSNSRSEMNVSTLELGDSALYLCASRSPGQHYEQYFGPGTRLTVT.

This clonotype appeared a few times. This chain links TRBV4-1 with TRBJ1-5; D gene uncertain. V was trimmed by 1 base and J by 6 bases, leaving 7 bases between them. CDR3 length equals 13 residues. Germline V gene sequence: CDR1 MGHRA, CDR2 YSYEKL. CDR3 region: CASSQVLFQPQHF. In nucleotides, the CDR3 is TGCGCCAGCAGCCAAGTCCTCTTTCAGCCCCAGCATTTT.

This clonotype was seen only once. At one boundary the junction diverges from the germline segment, which might be a read error. This rearrangement joins TRBV7-8 to TRBJ2-2, with TRBD2 as a possible D gene (6 bases). The CDR3 covers 16 residues. Germline assignment: CDR1 SGHVS and CDR2 FQNEAQ. The CDR3 DNA follows: TGTGCCAGCAGCGTAGCCAGGGAGCGGGACACCGGGGAGCTGTTTTTT. Amino acid sequence: CASSVARERDTGELFF.

The rearrangement links TRBV11-2 to TRBJ2-3, with 11 bases identical to TRBD1. This CDR3 comprises 15 residues. After removal of 3 bases from V and 5 bases from J, the junction contained 4 bases not matched to a gene. Germline lookup yields CDR1 SGHAT and CDR2 FQNNGV. This chain's CDR3 is CASSFGQGAGDTQYF. The CDR3 DNA reads as TGTGCCAGCAGCTTCGGACAGGGGGCGGGAGATACGCAGTATTTT.

This clonotype was found a few times. The genes are TRBV12-3 or TRBV12-4 and TRBJ2-5; D uncertain. This CDR3 is built from 13 residues. The germline V and J ends were trimmed by 3 bases and 5 bases, with 10 bases remaining between them. Here the CDR3 reads CASSLVRWETQYF. CDR3 bases: TGTGCCAGCAGTTTGGTTAGGTGGGAGACCCAGTACTTC.

The chain carries TRBV4-3 and TRBJ2-2; D is ambiguous. V dropped 0 bases and J dropped 7 bases, with 12 bases sitting between them. This CDR3 is built from 15 residues. Germline V gene sequence: CDR1 LGHNA, CDR2 YSLEER. CDR3 loop: CASSQDRNAGGELFF. CDR3 coding DNA: TGCGCCAGCAGCCAAGATCGAAACGCAGGCGGGGAGCTGTTTTTT.

Notes on this clonotype: Compared with germline, one end of the junction differs, possibly owing to a read error. Here the CDR3 reads CVSSFYDRPPRVSDTGELFF. The DNA of the CDR3 is TGTGTCAGCAGTTTCTACGACAGGCCACCGAGGGTTTCGGACACCGGGGAGCTGTTTTTT. The J gene is TRBJ2-2, the V gene TRBV27, with a tentative D call TRBD1 (6 bases). Germline lookup yields CDR1 MNHEY and CDR2 SMNVEV (reference sequence). There are 20 residues in the CDR3.

This chain joins TRBV29-1 and TRBJ2-6, with D perhaps matching TRBD1 (5 bases). The CDR3 has 14 residues. Germline CDR1 is SQVTM and CDR2 is ANQGSEA. The ends were cut back, 7 bases at V and 2 bases at J, with 12 bases in the middle. The CDR3 DNA reads TGCAGCGCGGCTAGGGGTACTGGGGCCAACGTCCTGACTTTC. Its protein product is CSAARGTGANVLTF.

The V and J genes are TRBV27 and TRBJ1-1; D is undetermined. CDR1 MNHEY and CDR2 SMNVEV come from the germline V gene (reference sequence). This CDR3 is 13 amino acids long. V dropped 2 bases and J dropped 6 bases, with 10 bases sitting between them. This CDR3 is CASSLQSWAEAFF. CDR3 sequence (DNA): TGTGCCAGCAGTTTACAGTCCTGGGCTGAAGCTTTCTTT.

This clonotype has more than one count but fewer than ten. The chain has TRBV3-1 and TRBJ2-1; maybe TRBD2 (6 bases). The V gene's germline CDR1 is LGHDT and CDR2 YNNKEL (reference sequence). The V and J ends lost 0 bases and 4 bases respectively, with 16 bases between them. The CDR3 totals 17 residues. In nucleotides, the CDR3 is TGTGCCAGCAGCCAAGATTTTGGACTACCTCGATACAATGAGCAGTTCTTC. Protein product: CASSQDFGLPRYNEQFF.

In this sample, this clonotype turned up many times. This chain joins TRBV10-3 and TRBJ2-1; TRBD2 matches 7 bases. Trimming took 2 bases from V and 3 from J; bases not matched to a gene: 4. Germline lookup yields CDR1 ENHRY and CDR2 SYGVKD. The CDR3 totals 15 residues. CDR3 nucleotides: TGTGCCATCAGTGAGGGAACTAGCGACTACAATGAGCAGTTCTTC. Translation: CAISEGTSDYNEQFF.

A note on this clonotype: A much larger clone differs from this one at a single base, so this may be a read error. In DNA form, the CDR3 reads TGTGCCAGCAGAATCAAGAGACAGGACACTGAAGCTTTCTTT. It is translated as CASRIKRQDTEAFF. The chain joins TRBV6-5 to TRBJ1-1; D perhaps matches TRBD1 (6 bases). Germline CDR1 is MNHEY and CDR2 is SVGAGI. The CDR3 sequence is 14 residues long. Trimming took 6 bases from V and 3 from J, leaving 14 bases between them.

The chain combines TRBV7-2 with TRBJ1-1; the match to TRBD1 covers 7 bases. The germline CDR1 and CDR2 sequences are SGHTA and FQGNSA. This CDR3 spans 19 amino acids. J gave up 2 bases and V 1 base, and 16 bases lay outside the gene matches. The CDR3 coding sequence is TGTGCCAGCAGCTTAGTTTTCAGAGGGACAGTGCATAGAAACACTGAAGCTTTCTTT. This encodes CASSLVFRGTVHRNTEAFF. Full variable domain (missing parts from reference TRBV7-2 and TRBJ1-1): GAGVSQSPSNKVTEKGKDVELRCDPISGHTALYWYRQSLGQGLEFLIYFQGNSAPDKSGLPSDRFSAERTGGSVSTLTIQRTQQEDSAVYLCASSLVFRGTVHRNTEAFFGQGTRLTVV.